The 32 T cell receptor beta chains presented below share a single source sample, sequenced in a study of T cells in Graves' hyperthyroidism and ophthalmopathy. TCR beta CDR3 sequences were amplified from RNA transcripts. TCR CDR3 regions were first amplified by RT-PCR with HTBI primers. TCRdb used MiXCR to reprocess the multiplex PCR reads, holding one entry per CDR3 protein. Among some 800,000 distinct CDR3 sequences, roughly 40% were seen once, and the ten largest hold 8.9%. Sequencing was done on a sample of blood. The receptors were gathered from a man aged 18 to 30 with Graves' hyperthyroidism.

The chain recombines TRBV10-3 with TRBJ1-2; no firm D call. CDR1 ENHRY and CDR2 SYGVKD come from the germline V gene. CDR3 size: 12 residues. The germline V and J ends were trimmed by 7 bases and 6 bases, with 12 bases remaining between them. In nucleotides, the CDR3 is TGTGCCATCACCCCCGAGGAGGATGGCTACACCTTC. Residues: CAITPEEDGYTF.

This clonotype has more than one count but fewer than ten. The gene calls are TRBV19 and TRBJ1-6; D might be TRBD1 (5 bases). The ends were cut back, 2 bases at V and 7 bases at J, with 12 bases in the middle. Per the germline V gene, CDR1 is LNHDA and CDR2 is SQIVND (reference sequence). The CDR3 is 15 amino acids. In nucleotides, the CDR3 is TGTGCCAGTAGTATATCGGGGGGTGGCAATTCACCCCTCCACTTT. It encodes CASSISGGGNSPLHF.

As to this clonotype: This may arise from a read error, as a much more abundant clone is one base away. The CDR3 sequence: CTSILGRERNTIYF. The CDR3, as DNA: TGTACCAGCATCCTGGGGAGGGAGAGAAACACCATATATTTT. This chain connects TRBV2 to TRBJ1-3, with D unclear. The CDR3 is 14 residues long. Germline CDR1 reads SNHLY; CDR2 reads FYNNEI.

This clonotype was recorded at least ten times. This chain joins TRBV7-9 and TRBJ2-7; unclear D gene. V was shortened by 1 base and J by 4 bases, with 5 bases between the two germline ends. The CDR3 has 12 amino acids. Germline V lookup: CDR1 SEHNR, CDR2 FQNEAQ (reference sequence). This CDR3 is CASSLDFYEQYF. The CDR3 DNA reads as TGTGCCAGCAGCTTAGACTTTTACGAGCAGTACTTC.

This sequence joins TRBV30 and TRBJ2-7; 7 bases are a match to TRBD1. J gave up 1 base and V 2 bases, and 2 bases lay outside the gene matches. The germline CDR1 and CDR2 sequences are GTSNPN and SVGIG (reference sequence). The CDR3 contains 13 residues. CDR3 in amino acids: CAWSPTGSYEQYF. CDR3 coding DNA: TGTGCCTGGAGTCCGACAGGGTCCTACGAGCAGTACTTC. Supplemented by reference TRBV30 and TRBJ2-7, the full variable domain reads SQTIHQWPATLVQPVGSPLSLECTVEGTSNPNLYWYRQAAGRGLQLLFYSVGIGQISSEVPQNLSASRPQDRQFILSSKKLLLSDSGFYLCAWSPTGSYEQYFGPGTRLTVT.

V usage is TRBV6-1 and J usage is TRBJ1-1; D unresolved. The CDR3 runs 10 residues. The V and J ends lost 8 bases and 7 bases respectively, with 8 bases between them. Germline V gives CDR1 MNHNS, CDR2 SASEGT. The CDR3 region has the DNA TGTGCCAGCGGTTCGATTGAAGCTTTCTTT. It yields the protein CASGSIEAFF.

The table lists this clonotype with a few counts. This chain joins TRBV12-3 or TRBV12-4 and TRBJ2-7; TRBD1 or TRBD2 may be the D gene (5 bases each). The CDR3 loop spans 14 amino acids. V was shortened by 7 bases and J by 0 bases, with 13 bases between the two germline ends. CDR3 sequence (DNA): TGTGCCAGCACCCTAACGGGGACCTCCTACGAGCAGTACTTC. Translation gives CASTLTGTSYEQYF.

The chain is built from TRBV2 and TRBJ1-2; D not resolved. This CDR3 has 12 amino acids. V was shortened by 1 base and J by 8 bases, with 8 bases between the two germline ends. The germline V gene encodes CDR1 SNHLY and CDR2 FYNNEI. This CDR3 is CASSEGAKGYTF. The CDR3 DNA reads as TGTGCCAGCAGTGAAGGGGCTAAAGGCTACACCTTC.

This clonotype was seen only a few times. The V call is TRBV4-3, the J call TRBJ2-7, with TRBD2 as a possible D gene (5 bases). The CDR3 consists of 15 residues. Per the germline V gene, CDR1 is LGHNA and CDR2 is YSLEER. Trimming shortened V by 0 bases and J by 4 bases, and 13 bases separated the two germline ends. The CDR3 loop reads CASSQEEGTSYEQYF. CDR3 coding DNA: TGCGCCAGCAGCCAAGAAGAGGGAACCTCGTACGAGCAGTACTTC.

The CDR3 region is CASSLDSSLEPQHF. The CDR3, as DNA: TGTGCCAGCAGTCTCGACAGTTCCCTAGAACCCCAGCATTTT. The rearrangement uses TRBV12-3 or TRBV12-4 and TRBJ1-5; D is possibly TRBD1 (5 bases). Between the trimmed V and J ends, which lost 5 bases and 10 bases, there was a span of 18 bases. The CDR3 has 14 residues.

Regarding this clonotype: Germline and junction disagree at one end, which may indicate a read error. V and J are TRBV10-3 and TRBJ1-5; TRBD1 agrees at 8 bases. The CDR3 sequence is 15 residues long. Germline V gene lookup returns CDR1 ENHRY and CDR2 SYGVKD. The CDR3 protein is CASSYLDRDNQPQHF. The DNA of the CDR3 is TGTGCCAGCAGTTACCTGGACAGGGACAATCAGCCCCAGCATTTT.

The chain links TRBV7-9 to TRBJ2-7, with D maybe TRBD1 (5 bases). This CDR3 has 14 residues. Between the trimmed V and J ends, which lost 4 bases and 0 bases, there was a span of 10 bases. Germline-derived CDR1 and CDR2 are SEHNR and FQNEAQ (reference sequence). The CDR3 spells CASSSFQGSYEQYF. CDR3 DNA sequence: TGTGCCAGCAGCTCCTTTCAGGGCTCCTACGAGCAGTACTTC.

This chain links TRBV11-2 with TRBJ1-6; 7 nucleotides agree with TRBD1. There are 14 residues in the CDR3. CDR1 is SGHAT, CDR2 FQNNGV, per germline. The trim removed 6 bases at V and 9 bases at J, leaving 8 bases unmatched. DNA for the CDR3: TGTGCCAGCAGGACGGACAGGATGAGTTCACCCCTCCACTTT. It translates to CASRTDRMSSPLHF.

This clonotype has at least ten counts. The chain employs TRBV9 and TRBJ1-3; D gene ambiguous. V was cut by 1 base and J by 0 bases, with 2 bases left in between. This CDR3 region has 13 residues. The germline V gene encodes CDR1 SGDLS and CDR2 YYNGEE. DNA of the CDR3: TGTGCCAGCAGCGTAAGCTCTGGAAACACCATATATTTT. Translation gives CASSVSSGNTIYF. The whole variable domain, remainder taken from reference TRBV9 and TRBJ1-3, is DSGVTQTPKHLITATGQRVTLRCSPRSGDLSVYWYQQSLDQGLQFLIQYYNGEERAKGNILERFSAQQFPDLHSELNLSSLELGDSALYFCASSVSSGNTIYFGEGSWLTVV.

This clonotype has just a few counts. This sequence joins TRBV2 and TRBJ1-1; TRBD1 aligns across 9 bases. CDR1 and CDR2 (germline): SNHLY, FYNNEI. V shed 6 bases and J 5 bases; nucleotides not matched to a gene: 13. The CDR3 is made up of 16 amino acids. CDR3 bases: TGTGCCAGCAGCTTAACGGGACAGGGAGGGGGAACTGAAGCTTTCTTT. It yields the protein CASSLTGQGGGTEAFF.

The chain recombines TRBV10-3 with TRBJ1-5; D remains unclear. CDR1 and CDR2 from the germline V gene are ENHRY and SYGVKD. CDR3 length: 14 amino acids. V dropped 3 bases and J dropped 2 bases, with 8 bases sitting between them. CDR3 in amino acids: CAISDGEGNQPQHF. The DNA for the CDR3 is TGTGCCATCAGTGACGGGGAGGGCAATCAGCCCCAGCATTTT.

With regard to this clonotype: Being one base from a much bigger clone, this may be a read error. This chain links TRBV10-3 with TRBJ1-4; D is possibly TRBD1 (5 bases). This CDR3 spans 15 amino acids. CDR1 and CDR2 from the germline V gene are ENHRY and SYGVKD. The CDR3 is CAIKWSRGVGEELFF. As DNA, the CDR3 is TGTGCCATCAAGTGGTCTCGGGGCGTGGGTGAAGAACTGTTTTTT.

The chain has TRBV7-9 and TRBJ1-2, with D possibly TRBD1 on 6 matching bases. The ends were cut back, 11 bases at V and 0 bases at J, with 10 bases in the middle. The CDR3 has 12 amino acids. Germline lookup yields CDR1 SEHNR and CDR2 FQNEAQ (reference sequence). CDR3 sequence: CAGGSPNYGYTF. The CDR3 nucleotides read TGTGCCGGGGGCAGTCCTAACTATGGCTACACCTTC.

This clonotype was detected a few times. The chain couples TRBV5-4 to TRBJ2-6; the D is unclear. The CDR3 is 17 amino acids. CDR1 and CDR2 (germline): SGHNT, YYREEE (reference sequence). V was shortened by 3 bases and J by 0 bases, with 13 bases between the two germline ends. The CDR3 coding sequence is TGTGCCAGCAGCTCTGGAGTATCACGCTCTGGGGCCAACGTCCTGACTTTC. Translated, it gives CASSSGVSRSGANVLTF. The full variable domain, completed using reference TRBV5-4 and TRBJ2-6, is ETGVTQSPTHLIKTRGQQVTLRCSSQSGHNTVSWYQQALGQGPQFIFQYYREEENGRGNFPPRFSGLQFPNYSSELNVNALELDDSALYLCASSSGVSRSGANVLTFGAGSRLTVL.

V is TRBV27 and J is TRBJ1-6; tentative D call: TRBD1 (6 bases). From germline, CDR1 is MNHEY and CDR2 SMNVEV (reference sequence). V shed 5 bases and J shed 5 bases, with 19 bases lying between them. The CDR3 extends over 17 amino acids. In nucleotides, the CDR3 is TGTGCCAGCAGTCTCACGGGGGCAGGGCCAAATAATTCACCCCTCCACTTT. The encoded protein is CASSLTGAGPNNSPLHF.

This clonotype was seen many times. The rearrangement links TRBV9 to TRBJ1-4; D unresolved. The CDR3 consists of 14 residues. CDR1 SGDLS and CDR2 YYNGEE come from the germline V gene. V was trimmed by 3 bases and J by 5 bases, leaving 11 bases between them. The CDR3 bases are TGTGCCAGCAGCGGCGGACGGATGAATGAAAAACTGTTTTTT. It translates to CASSGGRMNEKLFF.

The table lists this clonotype with many counts. The chain uses TRBV12-3 or TRBV12-4 and TRBJ1-5, with D tentatively TRBD1 (6 bases). V was pared by 5 bases and J by 2 bases, with 13 bases between. There are 15 residues in the CDR3. CDR3 amino acids: CASSPRTARNQPQHF. CDR3 nucleotide sequence: TGTGCCAGCAGTCCCCGGACAGCTCGCAATCAGCCCCAGCATTTT.

As regards this clonotype: A much larger clone differs from this one at a single base, so this may be a read error. The chain uses TRBV10-3 and TRBJ2-5; 7 bases line up with TRBD1. The germline gives CDR1 ENHRY, CDR2 SYGVKD. The CDR3 is made up of 15 amino acids. The V and J ends lost 7 bases and 1 base, in that order; junction bases with no gene match: 9. CDR3 sequence: CAINPLDRAQETQYF. DNA of the CDR3: TGTGCCATCAACCCTTTAGACAGGGCCCAAGAGACCCAGTACTTC.

The sample holds many counts of this clonotype. The chain recombines TRBV10-3 with TRBJ1-2; D gene uncertain. Trimming left V 0 bases short and J 6 bases short, with 5 bases between. Germline loops: CDR1 ENHRY, CDR2 SYGVKD. The CDR3 totals 12 residues. CDR3 sequence: CAISESQDGYTF. CDR3 in DNA: TGTGCCATCAGTGAGTCTCAGGATGGCTACACCTTC.

CDR3 loop: CASTEQGDGELFF. The CDR3 bases are TGTGCCAGTACCGAACAGGGTGACGGGGAGCTGTTTTTT. V gene TRBV19 combines with J gene TRBJ2-2; D perhaps matches TRBD1 (6 bases). The CDR3 length is 13 residues. Germline-derived CDR1 and CDR2 are LNHDA and SQIVND (reference sequence). The germline V and J ends were trimmed by 7 bases and 7 bases, with 13 bases remaining between them.

This clonotype has at least ten counts. This chain uses TRBV29-1 with TRBJ1-3, with 7 bases fitting TRBD1. The CDR3 is 14 amino acids. CDR1 is SQVTM, CDR2 ANQGSEA, per germline. V shed 6 bases, J shed 2 bases, and the junction held 7 bases outside the gene matches. Here the CDR3 reads CSVGTGVTGNTIYF. The CDR3 bases are TGCAGCGTCGGAACAGGGGTTACTGGAAACACCATATATTTT.

This clonotype was counted a few times. The chain is built from TRBV7-8 and TRBJ2-5, with TRBD1 matching over 8 bases. There are 15 residues in the CDR3. Per the germline V gene, CDR1 is SGHVS and CDR2 is FQNEAQ. V lost 2 bases to trimming and J lost 4 bases; unmatched junction nucleotides: 6. The CDR3 DNA reads as TGTGCCAGCAGCTTAACGACAGGGGTCAGAGAGACCCAGTACTTC. Translated, it gives CASSLTTGVRETQYF. Full variable domain (missing parts from reference TRBV7-8 and TRBJ2-5): GAGVSQSPRYKVAKRGQDVALRCDPISGHVSLFWYQQALGQGPEFLTYFQNEAQLDKSGLPSDRFFAERPEGSVSTLKIQRTQQEDSAVYLCASSLTTGVRETQYFGPGTRLLVL.

This clonotype occurred many times. The chain carries TRBV19 and TRBJ1-5; unclear D gene. CDR1 is LNHDA, CDR2 SQIVND, per germline (reference sequence). The CDR3 runs to 13 residues. V lost 7 bases, J lost 7 bases, and 14 bases lay in between. The CDR3 sequence: CASTYDVGQPQHF. CDR3 coding DNA: TGTGCCAGTACTTATGACGTCGGGCAGCCCCAGCATTTT.

The rearrangement joins TRBV20-1 to TRBJ2-2, with 7 bases matching TRBD2. This CDR3 region has 14 residues. V dropped 3 bases and J dropped 2; count of bases not matched to a gene: 3. The germline CDR1 and CDR2 sequences are DFQATT and SNEGSKA (reference sequence). The CDR3, as DNA: TGCAGTGCTAGTGCTAGCGGAAACACCGGGGAGCTGTTTTTT. Translation gives CSASASGNTGELFF.

The chain joins TRBV20-1 to TRBJ2-7; D call uncertain. This CDR3 spans 14 amino acids. From germline, CDR1 is DFQATT and CDR2 SNEGSKA (reference sequence). The V gene lost 6 bases and the J gene lost 3 bases, with 18 bases spanning the gap. The CDR3 here is CSAFADGRLYEQYF. For the CDR3, the DNA is TGCAGTGCCTTTGCGGACGGCAGACTCTACGAGCAGTACTTC.

This chain connects TRBV2 to TRBJ1-1; TRBD1 might be the D (6 bases). The CDR3 has 16 residues. The V and J ends lost 6 bases and 0 bases respectively, with 17 bases between them. From germline, CDR1 is SNHLY and CDR2 FYNNEI. CDR3 sequence reads: CASSLIPGELNTEAFF. CDR3 nucleotides: TGTGCCAGCAGCCTCATACCAGGGGAGCTGAACACTGAAGCTTTCTTT.

The chain links TRBV5-8 to TRBJ1-4; 7 nucleotides match TRBD1. CDR3 size: 14 residues. Germline trimming cut 4 bases from V and 10 bases from J; bases unmatched to any gene: 10. In germline, CDR1 is SGHTS, CDR2 YDEGEE. CDR3 DNA sequence: TGTGCCAGCAGCCTTCAGGGAGGGGGCACAAAACTGTTTTTT. Its protein product is CASSLQGGGTKLFF.